One and the same sample provided the 2 T cell receptor beta chains below, sequenced in a study of cytomegalovirus exposure and HLA in healthy donors. Libraries were prepared by immunoSEQ multiplex PCR; TCRdb keeps only in-frame clonotypes and omits some of them. The table lists 59,000 or so clones, approximately 92% of them singletons. Sequenced: PBMCs. The source of these receptors is a woman under 30 in good health and CMV-seronegative.

The genes are TRBV5-1 and TRBJ1-4, with 9 nucleotides matching TRBD1. CDR1 and CDR2 from the germline V gene are SGHRS and YFSETQ. This CDR3 has 14 residues. Losses at the gene ends were 4 bases for V and 8 bases for J; bases not matched to a gene: 6. The CDR3 is CASSEQGAGEKLFF. DNA of the CDR3: TGCGCCAGCAGCGAACAGGGGGCGGGCGAAAAACTGTTTTTT.

This clone was seen more than once but under ten times. The J gene is TRBJ2-3, the V gene TRBV11-1; 9 nucleotides align to TRBD1. J lost 3 bases, V lost 4 bases, and 5 bases had no gene match. This CDR3 spans 15 amino acids. CDR1 is SGHAT, CDR2 FQDESV, per germline (reference sequence). CDR3 DNA: TGTGCCAGCAGCTCCGGGACAGGGAGGACAGATACGCAGTATTTT. Translation gives CASSSGTGRTDTQYF.